This is a list of T cell receptor beta chains from one sample in a study of T cells after posttransplantation cyclophosphamide. Repertoires were generated with immunoSEQ multiplex PCR, while TCRdb's copy carries only in-frame clones and drops some. The data show about 25,000 clones, with none appearing a single time. Sample: PBMCs, taken after allogeneic stem cell transplant with posttransplant cyclophosphamide. The receptor set was obtained from a male patient aged 18 to 35 who received an allogeneic stem cell transplant from a related donor, was CMV-positive, and had no GVHD. Some T cells may be provided by the graft donor. Each CDR3 is given with its conserved first and last residue. The order of the fields is CDR3 protein, V gene, J gene.

cdr3_aa: CAISEWDRISGNTIYF; v_call: TRBV10-3; j_call: TRBJ1-3
cdr3_aa: CASSIAGGGEQYF; v_call: TRBV19; j_call: TRBJ2-7
cdr3_aa: CASSINPRGLAGEGGGQETQYF; v_call: TRBV21-1; j_call: TRBJ2-5
cdr3_aa: CASSLARDRAYEQYF; v_call: TRBV18; j_call: TRBJ2-7
cdr3_aa: CASSLWVGTGGLYNEQFF; v_call: TRBV7-2; j_call: TRBJ2-1
cdr3_aa: CSVRTAYEQYF; v_call: TRBV29-1; j_call: TRBJ2-7
cdr3_aa: CSVEEEGPRAYGYTF; v_call: TRBV29-1; j_call: TRBJ1-2
cdr3_aa: CASSYREGLEQYF; v_call: TRBV19; j_call: TRBJ2-7
cdr3_aa: CASSVGDRTSEQYF; v_call: TRBV9; j_call: .
cdr3_aa: CASSLEAGYGYTF; v_call: TRBV5-1; j_call: TRBJ1-2
cdr3_aa: CASSQGRRGTGGNEQFF; v_call: TRBV4-1; j_call: TRBJ2-1
cdr3_aa: CASSEGDLNTQYF; v_call: TRBV6-1; j_call: TRBJ2-3
cdr3_aa: CASSESTETEAFF; v_call: TRBV6-1; j_call: TRBJ1-1
cdr3_aa: CASSYFSLDGHTGELFF; v_call: TRBV5-4; j_call: TRBJ2-2
cdr3_aa: CASSQGLVAQPQHF; v_call: TRBV4-3; j_call: TRBJ1-5
cdr3_aa: CASSLTAPGANVLTF; v_call: TRBV5-1; j_call: TRBJ2-6
cdr3_aa: CASSQDLVASAPLHF; v_call: TRBV4-1; j_call: TRBJ1-6
cdr3_aa: CASSYSRQGNSPLHF; v_call: TRBV6-5; j_call: TRBJ1-6
cdr3_aa: CASRRTSYEQYF; v_call: TRBV28; j_call: TRBJ2-7
cdr3_aa: CASSQSEEQFF; v_call: TRBV11-3; j_call: TRBJ2-1
cdr3_aa: CASSLIAGEDNGQFF; v_call: TRBV7-3; j_call: TRBJ2-1
cdr3_aa: CASSQEGGQQPQHF; v_call: TRBV4-1; j_call: TRBJ1-5
cdr3_aa: CASSQRDRVSNYGYTF; v_call: TRBV4-1; j_call: TRBJ1-2
cdr3_aa: CASSPSLAGGPGYF; v_call: TRBV19; j_call: TRBJ2-3